The next 9 T cell receptor beta chains were all read from a single sample in a study of cytomegalovirus exposure and HLA in healthy donors. Both 60 Vbeta primers and 13 Jbeta primers went into the PCR. Produced via immunoSEQ multiplex PCR; TCRdb's table is partial and in-frame only. The sample consists of 150,000 to 250,000 clones, roughly 85% of them appearing once. The sample comprised PBMCs. The receptors were sampled from a woman between 25 and 40 years old in good health and CMV-seropositive.

The J gene is TRBJ2-7, the V gene TRBV21-1; whether TRBD2, the table's D call, matches the DNA was not checked. TRBV21-1 counts as a pseudogene. The CDR3 sequence is 15 residues long. CDR3 amino acids: CASSKRETGGYEQYF. The CDR3 DNA sequence: TGTGCCAGCAGCAAAAGGGAGACGGGGGGCTACGAGCAGTACTTC.

V gene TRBV4-1 combines with J gene TRBJ2-7; a weak D match, TRBD1 (5 bases). V was pared by 1 base and J by 7 bases, with 23 bases between. The CDR3 loop spans 17 amino acids. CDR1 and CDR2 (germline): MGHRA, YSYEKL. The CDR3 protein is CASSQVHIQGTIGEQYF. Here the CDR3 DNA reads TGCGCCAGCAGCCAAGTTCATATTCAGGGAACAATTGGGGAGCAGTACTTC.

V and J are TRBV6-1 and TRBJ1-1, with TRBD1 as a possible D gene (6 bases). The CDR3 has 14 amino acids. Trimming shortened V by 6 bases and J by 1 base, and 12 bases separated the two germline ends. Germline V gene lookup returns CDR1 MNHNS and CDR2 SASEGT. This CDR3 reads CASRRGGGNTEAFF. The CDR3 nucleotides read TGTGCCAGCAGGAGGGGGGGAGGGAACACTGAAGCTTTCTTT.

This clone has only a few counts. V gene TRBV10-1 combines with J gene TRBJ2-2; the D gene is possibly TRBD1 (5 bases). With 0 bases removed from V and 4 bases from J, the gap between germline ends came to 15 bases. Germline assignment: CDR1 WNHNN and CDR2 SYGVQD (reference sequence). The CDR3 is 17 amino acids. The CDR3 nucleotides are TGCGCCAGCAGTGAGTCGTGGGCAGGGTCGATCACCGGGGAGCTGTTTTTT. Its protein product is CASSESWAGSITGELFF.

The V and J genes are TRBV7-2 and TRBJ1-2; 8 bases map to TRBD1. CDR1 and CDR2 (germline): SGHTA, FQGNSA. Unmatched junction bases numbered 14, after V lost 4 bases and J lost 4 bases. This CDR3 comprises 17 residues. In nucleotides, the CDR3 is TGTGCCAGCAGCTCCCGTACGGGACAGGCCTCGGGCTATGGCTACACCTTC. This sequence encodes CASSSRTGQASGYGYTF.

The CDR3 nucleotides read TGCGCCAGCAGCCAAAGGGAGAGGGGGCTTTACGAGCAGTACTTC. Its translation is CASSQRERGLYEQYF. The rearrangement links TRBV4-3 to TRBJ2-7; 7 bases are shared with TRBD1. J gave up 4 bases and V 2 bases, and 8 bases lay outside the gene matches. There are 15 residues in the CDR3. Germline V CDR1 and CDR2: LGHNA, YSLEER.

The chain links TRBV7-2 to TRBJ1-1, with 11 bases that match TRBD1. Per germline, CDR1 SGHTA and CDR2 FQGNSA. Trimming took 1 base from V and 3 from J; bases not matched to a gene: 4. This CDR3 is built from 16 residues. The CDR3 spells CASSLGTGGFYTEAFF. For the CDR3, the DNA is TGTGCCAGCAGCTTAGGGACAGGGGGCTTCTACACTGAAGCTTTCTTT.

This sequence joins TRBV4-3 and TRBJ1-1, with D perhaps TRBD1 (5 bases). Per the germline V gene, CDR1 is LGHNA and CDR2 is YSLEER. The CDR3 consists of 13 residues. Trimming pared 3 bases from V and 4 bases from J, leaving 9 bases between. CDR3 bases: TGCGCCAGCAGCCAGGTTAGGGGCACTGAAGCTTTCTTT. It is translated as CASSQVRGTEAFF.

The chain uses TRBV7-2 and TRBJ2-4, with a possible D match to TRBD1 (6 bases). The CDR3 consists of 13 residues. CDR1 and CDR2 (germline): SGHTA, FQGNSA. Trimming pared 3 bases from V and 7 bases from J, leaving 10 bases between. The CDR3 loop is CASSFLTGNIQYF. CDR3 nucleotide sequence: TGTGCCAGCAGCTTCCTCACAGGGAACATTCAGTACTTC.